These T cell receptor beta chains were read from a single sample in a study of cytomegalovirus exposure and HLA in healthy donors. Assay used: immunoSEQ multiplex PCR; TCRdb lists only in-frame clones, some missing. The table lists about 64,000 clones, around 72% of them singletons. The sequencing input was PBMCs. The receptors shown here come from a male donor in good health and CMV-seropositive. The CDR3 runs from the conserved cysteine through the conserved F or W. D genes are given only for firm matches. Expanded clones get a size class; other rows say once, few or many, or leave the size out.

D	V	size	J	DNA	CDR3
NA	TRBV11-3	NA	TRBJ1-1	TGTGCCAGCAGCTTAAGTCGGGAGACTGAAGCTTTCTTT	CASSLSRETEAFF
TRBD2	TRBV19	NA	TRBJ2-3	TGTGCCAGTAGTAGTACTAGCGGGGGTTTAGATACGCAGTATTTT	CASSSTSGGLDTQYF
NA	TRBV18	NA	TRBJ2-7	TGTGCCACCAAACAGGGGGGGACGTACGAGCAGTACTTC	CATKQGGTYEQYF
TRBD1	TRBV2	NA	TRBJ2-7	TGTGCCAGCAGCGGGACAGGGAGGCACGAGCAGTATTTC	CASSGTGRHEQYF
TRBD2	TRBV5-4	NA	TRBJ2-1	TGTGCCAGCAGCCCTGACTCGGGACTAGCGGCCTACAATGAGCAGTTCTTC	CASSPDSGLAAYNEQFF
TRBD2	TRBV10-1	NA	TRBJ2-3	TGCGCCAGCAGTGAGGCGGGGGGGCCAGATACGCAGTATTTT	CASSEAGGPDTQYF
TRBD1	TRBV6-5	NA	TRBJ2-7	TGTGCCAGTAGACAGGGCCCTACCGTAAGGGAGCAGTACTTC	CASRQGPTVREQYF
TRBD2	TRBV18	few	TRBJ2-7	TGTGCCAGCTCACTCTCAGAAATAGGCCTAGCGGGTGGAGTCGGGTACTTC	CASSLSEIGLAGGVGYF
TRBD2	TRBV5-1	NA	TRBJ2-7	TGCGCCAGCAGCTTGGCCGCGGGAGGTCTGAAAGGCTACGAGCAGTACTTC	CASSLAAGGLKGYEQYF
TRBD1	TRBV4-1	NA	TRBJ2-5	TGCGCCAGCAGCCTTTTTCCGGGACAGGGGGCCCAAGAGACCCAGTACTTC	CASSLFPGQGAQETQYF
NA	TRBV5-6	few	TRBJ2-3	TGTGCCAGCAGCCCCCTGGCAGGGGTCTTCACAGATACGCAGTATTTT	CASSPLAGVFTDTQYF
NA	TRBV7-2	NA	TRBJ2-7	TGTGCCAGCAGTGATACACCGACTCGGATGGGCGAGCAGTACTTC	CASSDTPTRMGEQYF
NA	TRBV19	once	TRBJ2-4	TGTGCCTCTCGGGGTGACAAAAACATTCAGTACTTC	CASRGDKNIQYF
TRBD1	TRBV19	NA	TRBJ1-5	TGTGCCAGTAGTATGGGACAGGGGAGGGGCAATCAGCCCCAGCATTTT	CASSMGQGRGNQPQHF
TRBD1	TRBV15	few	TRBJ2-7	TGTGCCACCAGCAGACGACAGGGTCAGGATGAGCAGTACTTC	CATSRRQGQDEQYF
TRBD1	TRBV5-1	NA	TRBJ1-2	TGCGCCAGCAGCTTGGGACAGGGGGTTAGCTATGGCTACACCTTC	CASSLGQGVSYGYTF
TRBD1	TRBV9	NA	TRBJ2-3	TGTGCCAGCAGCGTGGGACAGGGGTTGGACACGCAGTATTTT	CASSVGQGLDTQYF
NA	TRBV7-6	NA	TRBJ1-3	TGTGCCAGCAGCCCACCCGTCGGGAACACCATATATTTT	CASSPPVGNTIYF
NA	TRBV7-2	NA	TRBJ1-3	TGTGCCAGCAGCTTAGATGGAGGTGGAAACACCATATATTTT	CASSLDGGGNTIYF
TRBD1	TRBV19	NA	TRBJ1-2	TGTGCCAGTAGTCTACCCCTCGGGACAGGGAAGGTCTCCGACTATGGCTACACCTTC	CASSLPLGTGKVSDYGYTF
TRBD1	TRBV5-5	NA	TRBJ1-1	TGTGCCAGCAGCTTGAGTATTCAGGACAGGGGGCCCGAGGAAGCTTTCTTT	CASSLSIQDRGPEEAFF
TRBD2	TRBV5-5	once	TRBJ2-3	TGTGCCAGCAGCCGCTTTAGCGGGGGGTTAACAGATACGCAGTATTTT	CASSRFSGGLTDTQYF
NA	TRBV4-1	NA	TRBJ1-2	TGCGCCAGCAGCCAAGATCGGGGGAGTGGCTACACCTTC	CASSQDRGSGYTF
NA	TRBV5-1	NA	TRBJ1-2	TGCGCCAGCAGCCCCACCCAAGACAATGGCTACACCTTC	CASSPTQDNGYTF
NA	TRBV11-2	few	TRBJ2-7	TGTGCCAGCAGCAGGGACATAGCACGCGAGCAGTACTTC	CASSRDIAREQYF
NA	TRBV5-4	few	TRBJ2-1	TGTGCCAGCAGCCCCGGGGGAAGCCGCTCCTACAATGAGCAGTTCTTC	CASSPGGSRSYNEQFF
NA	TRBV19	NA	TRBJ2-7	TGTGCCAGTAGTATAGTACCAGGTGACTCCTACGAGCAGTACTTC	CASSIVPGDSYEQYF
TRBD1	TRBV2	NA	TRBJ1-4	TGTGCCAGCAGTGAAGGGTGGACAGGGGTGGATGAAAAACTGTTTTTT	CASSEGWTGVDEKLFF
TRBD1	TRBV7-2	NA	TRBJ1-2	TGTGCCAGCAGCCTAGCGACAGGGGATGGCTACACCTTC	CASSLATGDGYTF
TRBD2	TRBV6-1	NA	TRBJ2-3	TGTGCCAGCAGTGAAAATAGCGGGAGGTCACATACGCAGTATTTT	CASSENSGRSHTQYF
NA	TRBV7-8	NA	TRBJ2-7	TGTGCCAGCAGCGACCCTGGGGCGGGGACCTCCTACGAGCAGTACTTC	CASSDPGAGTSYEQYF
TRBD1	TRBV5-1	NA	TRBJ2-3	TGCGCCAGCAGCTTGTATGGCAGGGGGACAGATACGCAGTATTTT	CASSLYGRGTDTQYF
NA	TRBV6-5	NA	TRBJ2-7	TGTGCCAGCAGGGCGACAGGAGACGAGCAGTACTTC	CASRATGDEQYF
TRBD1	TRBV2	NA	TRBJ1-5	TGTGCCAGCGATAGACAGGGGGTTCGTAATCAGCCCCAGCATTTT	CASDRQGVRNQPQHF
TRBD2	TRBV2	NA	TRBJ2-7	TGTGCCAGCAGTGAAGGGCTAGCGGTCTTAGGGGAGCAGTACTTC	CASSEGLAVLGEQYF
TRBD2	TRBV14	NA	TRBJ2-1	TGTGCCAGCAGCCAAGCCGGGACTAGCGGGGCTGGATTTGAGCAGTTCTTC	CASSQAGTSGAGFEQFF
TRBD1	TRBV11-2	NA	TRBJ1-2	TGTGCCAGCAGCCGGGGACAGGGCGCCTATGGCTACACCTTC	CASSRGQGAYGYTF
NA	TRBV7-2	NA	TRBJ1-6	TGTGCCAGCAGCTTGGGAGTTAAGGGAAGCGGTTCACCCCTCCACTTT	CASSLGVKGSGSPLHF